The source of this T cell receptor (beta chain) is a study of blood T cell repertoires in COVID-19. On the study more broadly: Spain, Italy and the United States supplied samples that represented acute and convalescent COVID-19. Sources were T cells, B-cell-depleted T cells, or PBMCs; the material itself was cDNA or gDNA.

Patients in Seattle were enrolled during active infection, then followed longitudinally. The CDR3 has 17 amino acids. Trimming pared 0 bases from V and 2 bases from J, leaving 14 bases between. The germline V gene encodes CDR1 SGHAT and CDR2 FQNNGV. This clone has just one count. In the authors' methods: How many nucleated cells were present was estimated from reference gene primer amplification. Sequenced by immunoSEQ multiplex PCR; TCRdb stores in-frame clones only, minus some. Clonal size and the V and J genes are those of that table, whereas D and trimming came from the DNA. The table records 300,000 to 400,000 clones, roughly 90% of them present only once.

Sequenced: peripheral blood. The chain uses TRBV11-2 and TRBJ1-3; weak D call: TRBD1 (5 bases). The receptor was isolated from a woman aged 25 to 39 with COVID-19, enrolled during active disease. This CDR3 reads CASSLDQVGGTGNTIYF. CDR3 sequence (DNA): TGTGCCAGCAGCTTAGATCAGGTCGGGGGGACTGGAAACACCATATATTTT.